This TCR beta chain derives from a study of T cells in Graves' hyperthyroidism and ophthalmopathy. The study, taken as a whole, reports: Most thyroid clonotypes expanded above 0.001 appeared in blood too.

Germline values: CDR1 SNHLY, CDR2 FYNNEI. This CDR3 has 15 amino acids. Germline trimming cut 2 bases from V and 3 bases from J; bases unmatched to any gene: 4. TCR beta CDR3 regions were amplified from RNA transcripts. The HTBI primer set served for first-round RT-PCR of the TCR CDR3. TCRdb called the multiplex PCR reads again in MiXCR, with one record for every CDR3 protein. The sample holds about 300,000 distinct CDR3 sequences, roughly 13% seen once. There are many counts of this clonotype. Its cognate antigen is unknown. Drawn at first hyperthyroidism diagnosis, the blood sample preceded any ophthalmopathy symptoms.

J is TRBJ2-5 and V is TRBV2, with 9 bases aligning to TRBD1. This sequence originates from a woman aged 25 to 39 with Graves' hyperthyroidism that later progressed to Graves' ophthalmopathy. Sample: blood. The CDR3 nucleotides are TGTGCCAGCAGTGAAATCGGGACAGGGAAAGAGACCCAGTACTTC. It translates to CASSEIGTGKETQYF.